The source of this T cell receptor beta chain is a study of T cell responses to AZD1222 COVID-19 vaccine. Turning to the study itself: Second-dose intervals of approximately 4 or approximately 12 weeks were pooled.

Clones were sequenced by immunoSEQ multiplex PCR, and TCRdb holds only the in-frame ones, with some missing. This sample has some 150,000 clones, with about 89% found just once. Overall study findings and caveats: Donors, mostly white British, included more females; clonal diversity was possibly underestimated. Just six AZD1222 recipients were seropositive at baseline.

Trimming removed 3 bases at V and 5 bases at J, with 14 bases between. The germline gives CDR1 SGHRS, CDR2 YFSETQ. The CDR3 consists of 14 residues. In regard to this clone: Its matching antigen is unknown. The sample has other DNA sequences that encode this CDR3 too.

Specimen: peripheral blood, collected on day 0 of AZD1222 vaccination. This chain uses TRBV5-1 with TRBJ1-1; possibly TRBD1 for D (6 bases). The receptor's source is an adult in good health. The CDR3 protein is CASSSTQGATEAFF. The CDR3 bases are TGCGCCAGCAGCTCAACACAGGGAGCAACTGAAGCTTTCTTT.